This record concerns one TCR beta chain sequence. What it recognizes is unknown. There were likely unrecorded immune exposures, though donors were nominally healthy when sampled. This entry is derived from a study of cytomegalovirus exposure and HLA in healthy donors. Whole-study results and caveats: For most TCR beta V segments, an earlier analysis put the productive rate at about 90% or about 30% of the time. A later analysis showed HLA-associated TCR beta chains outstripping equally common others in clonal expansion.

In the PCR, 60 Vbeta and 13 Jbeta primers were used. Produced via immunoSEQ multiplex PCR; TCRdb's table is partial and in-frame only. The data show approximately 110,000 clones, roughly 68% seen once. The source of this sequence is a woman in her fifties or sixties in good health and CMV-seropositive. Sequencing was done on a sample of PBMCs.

The CDR3: CATMPQLNTGELFF. The CDR3 nucleotides read TGTGCCACCATGCCACAGCTAAACACCGGGGAGCTGTTTTTT. The chain employs TRBV15 and TRBJ2-2; D uncertain. Trimming pared 7 bases from V and 2 bases from J, leaving 11 bases between. Germline values: CDR1 LNHNV, CDR2 YYDKDF (reference sequence). CDR3 size: 14 residues.